The clone carrying this T cell receptor (beta chain) was observed once. This CDR3 region has 15 residues. Germline V gene data show CDR1 as SEHNR and CDR2 as FQNEAQ (reference sequence). V was cut by 9 bases and J by 0 bases, with 15 bases left in between. The data stem from a study of blood T cell repertoires in COVID-19. This table comes from immunoSEQ multiplex PCR, and its TCRdb copy is limited to in-frame clones, with some not included. The sample consists of roughly 240,000 clones, about 91% of them appearing once. The sequence derives from a woman aged 40 to 55 with acute COVID-19. The genes are TRBV7-9 and TRBJ1-3; D is unresolved. Sequenced sample: PBMCs or T cells enriched from blood (not recorded which). CDR3 protein: CARSTGNGSGNTIYF. The CDR3 DNA reads TGTGCCAGATCAACCGGGAATGGCTCTGGAAACACCATATATTTT.